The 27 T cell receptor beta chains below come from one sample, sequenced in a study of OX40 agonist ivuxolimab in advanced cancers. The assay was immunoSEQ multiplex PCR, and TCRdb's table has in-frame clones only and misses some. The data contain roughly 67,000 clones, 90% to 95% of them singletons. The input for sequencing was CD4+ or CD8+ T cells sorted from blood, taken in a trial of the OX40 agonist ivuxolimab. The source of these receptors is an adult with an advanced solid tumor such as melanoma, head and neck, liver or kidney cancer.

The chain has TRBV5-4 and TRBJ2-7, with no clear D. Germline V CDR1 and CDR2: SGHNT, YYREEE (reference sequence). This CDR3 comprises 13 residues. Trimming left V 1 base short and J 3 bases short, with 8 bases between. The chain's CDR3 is CASSLWMDYEQYF. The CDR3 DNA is TGTGCCAGCAGCTTGTGGATGGACTACGAGCAGTACTTC.

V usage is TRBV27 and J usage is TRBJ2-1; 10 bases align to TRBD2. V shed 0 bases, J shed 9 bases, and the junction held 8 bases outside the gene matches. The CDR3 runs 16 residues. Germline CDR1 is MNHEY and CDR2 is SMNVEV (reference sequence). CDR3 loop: CASSLSGAGGPFEQFF. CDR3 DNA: TGTGCCAGCAGTTTATCGGGAGCGGGAGGGCCTTTTGAGCAGTTCTTC.

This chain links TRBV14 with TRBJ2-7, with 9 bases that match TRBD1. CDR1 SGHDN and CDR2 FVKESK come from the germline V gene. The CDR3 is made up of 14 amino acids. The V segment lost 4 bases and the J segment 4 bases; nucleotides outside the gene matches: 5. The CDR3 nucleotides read TGTGCCAGCAGCCCTGGGACAGGGTATTACGAGCAGTACTTC. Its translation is CASSPGTGYYEQYF. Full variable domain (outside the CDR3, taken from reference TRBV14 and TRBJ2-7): EAGVTQFPSHSVIEKGQTVTLRCDPISGHDNLYWYRRVMGKEIKFLLHFVKESKQDESGMPNNRFLAERTGGTYSTLKVQPAELEDSGVYFCASSPGTGYYEQYFGPGTRLTVT.

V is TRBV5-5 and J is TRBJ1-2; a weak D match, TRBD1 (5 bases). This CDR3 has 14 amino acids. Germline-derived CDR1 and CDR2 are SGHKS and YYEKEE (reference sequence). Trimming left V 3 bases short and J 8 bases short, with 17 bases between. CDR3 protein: CASSSGRGPEGYTF. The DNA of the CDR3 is TGTGCCAGCAGCTCGGGACGGGGACCCGAGGGCTACACCTTC.

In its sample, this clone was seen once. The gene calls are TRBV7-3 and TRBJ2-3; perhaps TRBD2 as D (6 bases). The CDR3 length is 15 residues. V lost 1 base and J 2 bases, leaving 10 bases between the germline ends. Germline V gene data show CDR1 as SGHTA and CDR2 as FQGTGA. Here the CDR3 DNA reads TGTGCCAGCAGCTTAATCGGCGGGAACACAGATACGCAGTATTTT. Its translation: CASSLIGGNTDTQYF.

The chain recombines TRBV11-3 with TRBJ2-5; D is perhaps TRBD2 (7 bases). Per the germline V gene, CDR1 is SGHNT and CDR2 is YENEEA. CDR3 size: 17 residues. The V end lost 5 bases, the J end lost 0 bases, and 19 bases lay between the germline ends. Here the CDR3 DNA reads TGTGCCAGCAGCGCAGGGGCGGGGGAGATGGACCAAGAGACCCAGTACTTC. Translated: CASSAGAGEMDQETQYF.

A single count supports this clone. The CDR3 reads CASTTSGGALETQYF. CDR3 DNA: TGTGCCAGTACGACTAGCGGGGGGGCATTAGAGACCCAGTACTTC. The J gene is TRBJ2-5, the V gene TRBV19, with 14 bases aligning to TRBD2. Germline CDR1 and CDR2: LNHDA and SQIVND (reference sequence). This CDR3 has 15 amino acids. V shed 7 bases and J 4 bases; nucleotides not matched to a gene: 5. Filled out from reference TRBV19 and TRBJ2-5, the complete variable domain reads DGGITQSPKYLFRKEGQNVTLSCEQNLNHDAMYWYRQDPGQGLRLIYYSQIVNDFQKGDIAEGYSVSREKKESFPLTVTSAQKNPTAFYLCASTTSGGALETQYFGPGTRLLVL.

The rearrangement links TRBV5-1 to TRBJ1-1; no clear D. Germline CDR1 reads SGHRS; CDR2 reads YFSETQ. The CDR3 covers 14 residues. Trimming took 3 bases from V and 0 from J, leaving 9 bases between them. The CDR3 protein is CASSSPDMNTEAFF. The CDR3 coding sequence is TGCGCCAGCAGCTCCCCAGATATGAACACTGAAGCTTTCTTT. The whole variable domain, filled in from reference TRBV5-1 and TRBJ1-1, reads KAGVTQTPRYLIKTRGQQVTLSCSPISGHRSVSWYQQTPGQGLQFLFEYFSETQRNKGNFPGRFSGRQFSNSRSEMNVSTLELGDSALYLCASSSPDMNTEAFFGQGTRLTVV.

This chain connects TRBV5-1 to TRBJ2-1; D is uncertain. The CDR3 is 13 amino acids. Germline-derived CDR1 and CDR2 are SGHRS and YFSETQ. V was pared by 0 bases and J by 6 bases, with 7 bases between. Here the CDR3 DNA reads TGCGCCAGCAGCTTGGATGGTTTCAATGAGCAGTTCTTC. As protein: CASSLDGFNEQFF.

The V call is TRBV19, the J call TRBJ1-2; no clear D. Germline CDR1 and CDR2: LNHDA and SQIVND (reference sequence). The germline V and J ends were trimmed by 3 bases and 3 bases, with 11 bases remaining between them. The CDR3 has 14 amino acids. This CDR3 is CASSINPAYYGYTF. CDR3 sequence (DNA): TGTGCCAGTAGTATCAACCCAGCCTACTATGGCTACACCTTC.

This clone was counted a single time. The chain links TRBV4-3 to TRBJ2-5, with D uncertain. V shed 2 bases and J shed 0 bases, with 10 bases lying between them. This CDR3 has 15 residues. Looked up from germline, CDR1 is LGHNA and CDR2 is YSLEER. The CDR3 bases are TGCGCCAGCAGCCAATCAAGACTGAACCAAGAGACCCAGTACTTC. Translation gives CASSQSRLNQETQYF.

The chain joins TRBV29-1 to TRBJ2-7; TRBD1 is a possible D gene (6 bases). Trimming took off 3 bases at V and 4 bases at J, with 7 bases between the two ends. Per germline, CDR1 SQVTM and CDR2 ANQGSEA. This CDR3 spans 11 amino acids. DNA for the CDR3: TGCAGCGTTGATCAGGGGTACGAGCAGTACTTC. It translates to CSVDQGYEQYF.

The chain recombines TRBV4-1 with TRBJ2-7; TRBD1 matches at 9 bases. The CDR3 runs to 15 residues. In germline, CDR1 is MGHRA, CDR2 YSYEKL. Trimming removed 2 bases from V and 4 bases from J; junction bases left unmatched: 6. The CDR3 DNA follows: TGCGCCAGCAGCCAACCGGGACAGGGCCTATACGAGCAGTACTTC. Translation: CASSQPGQGLYEQYF.

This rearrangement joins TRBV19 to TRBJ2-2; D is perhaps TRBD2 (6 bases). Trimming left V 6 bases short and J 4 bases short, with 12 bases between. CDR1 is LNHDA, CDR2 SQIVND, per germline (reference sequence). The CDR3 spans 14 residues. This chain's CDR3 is CASRTWEVTGELFF. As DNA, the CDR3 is TGTGCCAGTAGGACCTGGGAGGTCACCGGGGAGCTGTTTTTT.

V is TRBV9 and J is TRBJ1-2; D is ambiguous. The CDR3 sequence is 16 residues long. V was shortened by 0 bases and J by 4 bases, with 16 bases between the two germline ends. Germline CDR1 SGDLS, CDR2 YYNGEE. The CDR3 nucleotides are TGTGCCAGCAGCGTAGGCGGGGAGGGAACCTCCTATGGCTACACCTTC. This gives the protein CASSVGGEGTSYGYTF.

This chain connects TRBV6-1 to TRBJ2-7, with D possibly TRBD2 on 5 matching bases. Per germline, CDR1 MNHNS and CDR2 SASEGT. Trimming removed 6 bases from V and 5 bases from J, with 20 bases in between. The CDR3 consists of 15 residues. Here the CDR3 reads CASSPESGFPHEQYF. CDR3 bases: TGTGCCAGCAGCCCTGAGTCGGGGTTTCCCCACGAGCAGTACTTC.

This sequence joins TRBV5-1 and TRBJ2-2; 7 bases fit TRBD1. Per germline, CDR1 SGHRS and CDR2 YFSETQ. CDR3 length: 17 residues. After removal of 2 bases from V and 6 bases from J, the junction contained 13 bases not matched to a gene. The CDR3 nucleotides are TGCGCCAGCAGCTTCCGTCTTGGACAGGCCCTCGCCGGGGAGCTGTTTTTT. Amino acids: CASSFRLGQALAGELFF.

The CDR3 is CASSVGGTSAYEQYF. CDR3 nucleotide sequence: TGTGCCAGCAGCGTAGGGGGGACTAGCGCCTACGAGCAGTACTTC. The rearrangement joins TRBV9 to TRBJ2-7; 10 nucleotides align to TRBD2. The CDR3 sequence is 15 residues long. Germline CDR1 SGDLS, CDR2 YYNGEE. The V segment lost 0 bases and the J segment 2 bases; nucleotides outside the gene matches: 2.

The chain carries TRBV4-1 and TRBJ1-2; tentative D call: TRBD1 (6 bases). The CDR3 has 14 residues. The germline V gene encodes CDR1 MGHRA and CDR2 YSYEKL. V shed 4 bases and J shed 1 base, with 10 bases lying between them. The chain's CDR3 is CASSPPDSNYGYTF. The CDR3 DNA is TGCGCCAGCAGCCCACCGGACAGTAACTATGGCTACACCTTC.

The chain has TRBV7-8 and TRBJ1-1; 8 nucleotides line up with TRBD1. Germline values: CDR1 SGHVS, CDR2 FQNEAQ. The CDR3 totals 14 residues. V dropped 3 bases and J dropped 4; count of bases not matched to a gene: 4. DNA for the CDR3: TGTGCCAGCAGCTTGGACAGGGAGGTCACTGAAGCTTTCTTT. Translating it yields CASSLDREVTEAFF.

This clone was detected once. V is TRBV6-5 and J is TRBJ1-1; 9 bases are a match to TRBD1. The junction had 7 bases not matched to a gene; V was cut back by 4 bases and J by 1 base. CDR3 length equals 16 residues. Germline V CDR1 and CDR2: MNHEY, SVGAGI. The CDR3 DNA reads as TGTGCCAGCAGTTCGCACCGGACAGGGGAGAACACTGAAGCTTTCTTT. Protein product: CASSSHRTGENTEAFF.

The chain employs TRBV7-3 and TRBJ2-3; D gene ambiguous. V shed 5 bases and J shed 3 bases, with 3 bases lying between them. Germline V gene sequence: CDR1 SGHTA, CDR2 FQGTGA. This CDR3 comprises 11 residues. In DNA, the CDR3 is TGTGCCAGCAGCCTTACAGATACGCAGTATTTT. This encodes CASSLTDTQYF.

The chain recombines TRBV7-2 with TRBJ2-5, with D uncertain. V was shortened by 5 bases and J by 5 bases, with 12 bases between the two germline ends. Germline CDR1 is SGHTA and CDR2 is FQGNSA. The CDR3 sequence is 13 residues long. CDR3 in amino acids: CASSPLGPETQYF. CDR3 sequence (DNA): TGTGCCAGCAGCCCTCTGGGCCCCGAGACCCAGTACTTC.

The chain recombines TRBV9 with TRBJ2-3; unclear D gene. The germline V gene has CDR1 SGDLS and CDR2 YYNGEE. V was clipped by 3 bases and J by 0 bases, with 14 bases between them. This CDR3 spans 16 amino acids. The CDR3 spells CASSEESGSSTDTQYF. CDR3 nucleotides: TGTGCCAGCAGCGAGGAGTCGGGCAGTAGCACAGATACGCAGTATTTT.

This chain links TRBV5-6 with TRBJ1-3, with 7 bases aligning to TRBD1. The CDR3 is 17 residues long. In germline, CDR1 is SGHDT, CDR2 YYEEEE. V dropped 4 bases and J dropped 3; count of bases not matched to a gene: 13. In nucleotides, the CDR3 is TGTGCCAGCAGCGCAGTGCGGGACAGATATCTTGGAAACACCATATATTTT. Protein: CASSAVRDRYLGNTIYF. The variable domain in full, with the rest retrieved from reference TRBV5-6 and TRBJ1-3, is DAGVTQSPTHLIKTRGQQVTLRCSPKSGHDTVSWYQQALGQGPQFIFQYYEEEERQRGNFPDRFSGHQFPNYSSELNVNALLLGDSALYLCASSAVRDRYLGNTIYFGEGSWLTVV.

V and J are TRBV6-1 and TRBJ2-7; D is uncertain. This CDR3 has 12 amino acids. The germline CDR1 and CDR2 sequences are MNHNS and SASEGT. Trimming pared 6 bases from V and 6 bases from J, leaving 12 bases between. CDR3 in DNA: TGTGCCAGCAGCCTACAAGATGCCGAGCAGTACTTC. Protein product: CASSLQDAEQYF.

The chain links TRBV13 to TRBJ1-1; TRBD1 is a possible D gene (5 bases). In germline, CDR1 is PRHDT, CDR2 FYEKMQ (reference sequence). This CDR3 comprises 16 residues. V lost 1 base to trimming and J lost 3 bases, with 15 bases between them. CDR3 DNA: TGTGCCAGCAGCTTAGATAGGGGCGCGGACGACACTGAAGCTTTCTTT. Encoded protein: CASSLDRGADDTEAFF.